The T cell receptor (beta chain) described here comes from a study of OX40 agonist ivuxolimab in advanced cancers. About the research overall: The mean age was approximately 60 years, ranging from about 20 to 79, with roughly four fifths of participants male.

J lost 4 bases, V lost 4 bases, and 5 bases had no gene match. Germline V CDR1 and CDR2: SEHNR, FQNEAQ (reference sequence). The CDR3 is made up of 14 amino acids. Patients were ineligible given autoimmune disease history or systemic immunosuppression. Cycle 7 day 1, cycle 4 day 1, and baseline were the timepoints at which blood was sampled. Libraries were prepared by immunoSEQ multiplex PCR; TCRdb keeps only in-frame clonotypes and omits some of them. The sample includes fewer than 90,000 clones, approximately 86% of them seen just once. General study findings and limits: CD8+ T cells were the subset that, on average, had more expanded clones than CD4+.

Comments on this clone: The antigen is undetermined.

This TCR came from an adult with an advanced solid tumor such as melanoma, head and neck, liver or kidney cancer. Sequenced material: CD4+ or CD8+ T cells sorted from blood, taken in a trial of the OX40 agonist ivuxolimab. The genes are TRBV7-9 and TRBJ2-5; 8 positions agree with TRBD1. The CDR3: CASSSIGTGETQYF. CDR3 sequence (DNA): TGTGCCAGCAGCTCGATCGGGACAGGAGAGACCCAGTACTTC.